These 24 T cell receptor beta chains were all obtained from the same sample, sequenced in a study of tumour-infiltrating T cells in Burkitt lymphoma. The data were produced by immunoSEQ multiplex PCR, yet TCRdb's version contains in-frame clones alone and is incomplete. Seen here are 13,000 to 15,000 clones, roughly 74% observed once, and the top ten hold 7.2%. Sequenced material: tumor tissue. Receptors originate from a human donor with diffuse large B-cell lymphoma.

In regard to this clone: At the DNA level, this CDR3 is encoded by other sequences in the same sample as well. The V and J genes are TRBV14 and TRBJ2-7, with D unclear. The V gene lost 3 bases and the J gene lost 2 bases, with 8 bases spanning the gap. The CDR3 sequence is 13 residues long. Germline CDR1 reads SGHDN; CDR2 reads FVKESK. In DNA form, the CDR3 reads TGTGCCAGCAGCCAGGACGGAACCTACGAGCAGTACTTC. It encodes CASSQDGTYEQYF.

The CDR3 DNA reads as TGCGCCAGCAGCCAAGATTGGGCAACTAATGAAAAACTGTTTTTT. Its protein is CASSQDWATNEKLFF. V is TRBV4-1 and J is TRBJ1-4; unclear D gene. V lost 0 bases, J lost 0 bases, and 5 bases lay in between. The CDR3 length is 15 residues. CDR1 is MGHRA and CDR2 is YSYEKL in the germline V gene.

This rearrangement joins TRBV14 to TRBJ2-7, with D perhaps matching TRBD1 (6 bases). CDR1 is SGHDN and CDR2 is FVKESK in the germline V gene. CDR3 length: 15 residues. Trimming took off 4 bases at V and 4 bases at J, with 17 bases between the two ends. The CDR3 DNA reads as TGTGCCAGCAGCCTTCTCGGACAGCAACTGTACGAGCAGTACTTC. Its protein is CASSLLGQQLYEQYF.

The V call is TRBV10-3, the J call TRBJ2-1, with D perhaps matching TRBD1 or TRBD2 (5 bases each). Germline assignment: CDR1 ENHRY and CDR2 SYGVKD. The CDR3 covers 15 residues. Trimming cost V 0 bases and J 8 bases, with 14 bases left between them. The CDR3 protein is CAISESTTRGDEQFF. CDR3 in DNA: TGTGCCATCAGTGAGTCTACTACTCGGGGCGATGAGCAGTTCTTC.

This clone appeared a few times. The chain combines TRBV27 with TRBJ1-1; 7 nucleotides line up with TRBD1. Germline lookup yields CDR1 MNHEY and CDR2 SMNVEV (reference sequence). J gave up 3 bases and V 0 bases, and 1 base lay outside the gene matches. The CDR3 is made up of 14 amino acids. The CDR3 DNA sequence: TGTGCCAGCAGTTTATCGACAGGGTACACTGAAGCTTTCTTT. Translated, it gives CASSLSTGYTEAFF.

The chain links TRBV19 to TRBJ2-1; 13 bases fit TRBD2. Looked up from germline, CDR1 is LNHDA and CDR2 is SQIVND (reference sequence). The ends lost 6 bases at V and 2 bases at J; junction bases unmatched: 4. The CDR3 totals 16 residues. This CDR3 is CASRSGTSGAYNEQFF. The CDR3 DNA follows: TGTGCCAGTAGATCCGGGACTAGCGGGGCCTACAATGAGCAGTTCTTC. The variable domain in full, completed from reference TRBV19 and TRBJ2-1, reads DGGITQSPKYLFRKEGQNVTLSCEQNLNHDAMYWYRQDPGQGLRLIYYSQIVNDFQKGDIAEGYSVSREKKESFPLTVTSAQKNPTAFYLCASRSGTSGAYNEQFFGPGTRLTVL.

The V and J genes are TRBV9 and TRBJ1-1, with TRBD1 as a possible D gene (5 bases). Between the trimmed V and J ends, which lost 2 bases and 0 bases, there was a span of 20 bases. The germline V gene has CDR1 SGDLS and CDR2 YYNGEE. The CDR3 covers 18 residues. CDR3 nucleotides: TGTGCCAGCAGCGTCAGTGGGAGCCGCGGGGCTATGAACACTGAAGCTTTCTTT. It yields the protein CASSVSGSRGAMNTEAFF.

The chain's CDR3 is CASRGLAGGSEQFF. CDR3 sequence (DNA): TGTGCCAGCAGGGGACTAGCGGGAGGTAGTGAGCAGTTCTTC. The V gene is TRBV6-5, the J gene TRBJ2-1; 15 bases align to TRBD2. Trimming cost V 6 bases and J 9 bases; bases outside gene matches: 3. The CDR3 extends over 14 amino acids. CDR1 and CDR2 (germline): MNHEY, SVGAGI.

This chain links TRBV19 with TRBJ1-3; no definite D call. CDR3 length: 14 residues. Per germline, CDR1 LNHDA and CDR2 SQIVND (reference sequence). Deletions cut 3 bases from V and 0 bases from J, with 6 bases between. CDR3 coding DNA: TGTGCCAGTAGTATTACGGGCTCTGGAAACACCATATATTTT. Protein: CASSITGSGNTIYF.

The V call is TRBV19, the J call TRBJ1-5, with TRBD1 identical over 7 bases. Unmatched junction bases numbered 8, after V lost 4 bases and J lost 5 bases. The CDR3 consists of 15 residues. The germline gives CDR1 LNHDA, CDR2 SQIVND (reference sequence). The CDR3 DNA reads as TGTGCCAGTAGTACGGACAGGTACCGGGATCAGCCCCAGCATTTT. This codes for CASSTDRYRDQPQHF.

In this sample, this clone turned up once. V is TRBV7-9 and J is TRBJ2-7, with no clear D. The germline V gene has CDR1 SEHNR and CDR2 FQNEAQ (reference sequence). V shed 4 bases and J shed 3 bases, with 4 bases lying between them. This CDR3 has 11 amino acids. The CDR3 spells CASSSLYEQYV. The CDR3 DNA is TGTGCCAGCAGCTCCCTCTACGAGCAGTACGTC.

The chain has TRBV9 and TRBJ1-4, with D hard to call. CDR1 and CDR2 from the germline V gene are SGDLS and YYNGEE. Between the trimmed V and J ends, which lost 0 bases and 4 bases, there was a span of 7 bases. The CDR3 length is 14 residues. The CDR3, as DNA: TGTGCCAGCAGCGTAGGGCAGATTAATGAAAAACTGTTTTTT. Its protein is CASSVGQINEKLFF.

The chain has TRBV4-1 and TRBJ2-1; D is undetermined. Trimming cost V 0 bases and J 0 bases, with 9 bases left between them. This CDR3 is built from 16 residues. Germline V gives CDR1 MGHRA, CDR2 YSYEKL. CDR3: CASSQEGGNSYNEQFF. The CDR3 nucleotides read TGCGCCAGCAGCCAAGAGGGCGGAAACTCCTACAATGAGCAGTTCTTC.

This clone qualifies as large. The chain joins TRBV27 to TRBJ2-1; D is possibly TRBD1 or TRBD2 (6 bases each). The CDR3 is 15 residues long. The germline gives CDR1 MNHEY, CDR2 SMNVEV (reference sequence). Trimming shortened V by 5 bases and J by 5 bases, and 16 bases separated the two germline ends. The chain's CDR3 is CASSQWRRGNNEQFF. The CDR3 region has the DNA TGTGCCAGCAGTCAATGGCGGAGGGGGAACAATGAGCAGTTCTTC.

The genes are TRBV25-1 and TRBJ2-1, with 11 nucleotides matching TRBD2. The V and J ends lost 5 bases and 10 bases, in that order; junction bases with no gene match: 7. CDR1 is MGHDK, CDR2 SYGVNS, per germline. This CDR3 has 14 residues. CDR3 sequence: CASSLLAGASEQFF. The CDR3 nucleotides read TGTGCCAGCAGTTTACTAGCGGGAGCATCGGAGCAGTTCTTC.

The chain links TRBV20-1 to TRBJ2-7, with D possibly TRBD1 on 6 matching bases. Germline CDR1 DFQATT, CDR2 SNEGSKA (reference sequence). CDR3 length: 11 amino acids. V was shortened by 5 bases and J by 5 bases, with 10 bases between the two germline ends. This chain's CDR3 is CSASQGNEQYV. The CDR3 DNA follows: TGCAGTGCTTCGCAGGGGAACGAGCAGTACGTC.

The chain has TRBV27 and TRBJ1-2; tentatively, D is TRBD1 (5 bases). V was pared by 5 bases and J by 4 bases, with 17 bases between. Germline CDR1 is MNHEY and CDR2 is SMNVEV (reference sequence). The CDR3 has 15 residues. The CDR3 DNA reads TGTGCCAGCAGTCCTGGGGGAGGGTTGAGCTATGGCTACACCTTC. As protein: CASSPGGGLSYGYTF.

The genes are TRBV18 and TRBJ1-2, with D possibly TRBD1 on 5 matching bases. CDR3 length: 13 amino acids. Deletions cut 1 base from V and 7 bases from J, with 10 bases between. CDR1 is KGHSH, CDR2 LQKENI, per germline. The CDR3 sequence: CASSPQGDLGYTF. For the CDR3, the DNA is TGTGCCAGCTCACCACAAGGGGACCTTGGCTACACCTTC.

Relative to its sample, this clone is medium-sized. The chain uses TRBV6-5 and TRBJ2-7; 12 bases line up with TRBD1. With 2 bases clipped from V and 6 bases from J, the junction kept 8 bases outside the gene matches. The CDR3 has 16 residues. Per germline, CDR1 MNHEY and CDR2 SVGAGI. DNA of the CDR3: TGTGCCAGCAGTTACGATGGGGGACAGGGGGCAGGCGAGCAGTACTTC. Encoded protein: CASSYDGGQGAGEQYF.

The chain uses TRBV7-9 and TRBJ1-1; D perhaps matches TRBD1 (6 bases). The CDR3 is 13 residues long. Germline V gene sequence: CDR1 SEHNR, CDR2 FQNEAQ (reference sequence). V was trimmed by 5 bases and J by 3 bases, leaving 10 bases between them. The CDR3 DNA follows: TGTGCCAGCAGCCCAAAGGGGGACACTGAAGCTTTCTTT. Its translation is CASSPKGDTEAFF. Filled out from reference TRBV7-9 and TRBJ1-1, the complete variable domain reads DTGVSQNPRHKITKRGQNVTFRCDPISEHNRLYWYRQTLGQGPEFLTYFQNEAQLEKSRLLSDRFSAERPKGSFSTLEIQRTEQGDSAMYLCASSPKGDTEAFFGQGTRLTVV.

CDR3: CASSLRLAGQETQYF. CDR3 nucleotide sequence: TGTGCCAGCAGCCTAAGACTAGCGGGACAGGAGACCCAGTACTTC. The chain links TRBV5-4 to TRBJ2-5, with 11 bases fitting TRBD2. V lost 4 bases, J lost 5 bases, and 7 bases stayed unmatched. This CDR3 comprises 15 residues. Looked up from germline, CDR1 is SGHNT and CDR2 is YYREEE (reference sequence).

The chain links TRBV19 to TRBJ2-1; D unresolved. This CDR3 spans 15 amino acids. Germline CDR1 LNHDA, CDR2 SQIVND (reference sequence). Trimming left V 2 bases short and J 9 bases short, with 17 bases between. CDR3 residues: CASSISVAPRSEQFF. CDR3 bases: TGTGCCAGTAGTATAAGCGTGGCTCCTAGGAGTGAGCAGTTCTTC.

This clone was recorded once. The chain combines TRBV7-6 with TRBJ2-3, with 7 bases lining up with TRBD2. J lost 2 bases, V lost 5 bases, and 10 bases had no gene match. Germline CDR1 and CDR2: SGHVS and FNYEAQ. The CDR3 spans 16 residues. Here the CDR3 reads CASSLRGEEYTDTQYF. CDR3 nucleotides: TGTGCCAGCAGCCTCCGGGGGGAGGAGTACACAGATACGCAGTATTTT.

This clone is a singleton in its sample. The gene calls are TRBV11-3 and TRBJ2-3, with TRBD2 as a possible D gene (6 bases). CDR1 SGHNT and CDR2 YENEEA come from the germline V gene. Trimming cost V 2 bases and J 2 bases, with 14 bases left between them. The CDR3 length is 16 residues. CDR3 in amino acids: CASSLLYSGLTDTQYF. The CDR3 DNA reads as TGTGCCAGCAGCTTACTTTATAGCGGACTCACAGATACGCAGTATTTT.